The present T cell receptor (beta chain) was sequenced within a study of blood T cell repertoires in COVID-19. The wider study: Some COVID-19 samples were acute and others convalescent; all came from the United States, Italy and Spain. In each case, the material was cDNA or gDNA derived from T cells, B-cell-depleted T cells, or PBMCs.

CDR1 and CDR2 (germline): SEHNR, FQNEAQ (reference sequence). The trim removed 4 bases at V and 5 bases at J, leaving 7 bases unmatched. There are 14 residues in the CDR3. Libraries were prepared by immunoSEQ multiplex PCR; TCRdb keeps only in-frame clonotypes and omits some of them. The sample contains about 200,000 clones, 81% of which appear only once. The sequence was obtained from an elderly woman with acute or convalescent COVID-19. Sequences were obtained from peripheral blood. The J gene is TRBJ1-2, the V gene TRBV7-9; 7 bases line up with TRBD1. Written as DNA, the CDR3 is TGTGCCAGCAGCTACTCCGGGACAGTATATGGCTACACCTTC. Protein: CASSYSGTVYGYTF.